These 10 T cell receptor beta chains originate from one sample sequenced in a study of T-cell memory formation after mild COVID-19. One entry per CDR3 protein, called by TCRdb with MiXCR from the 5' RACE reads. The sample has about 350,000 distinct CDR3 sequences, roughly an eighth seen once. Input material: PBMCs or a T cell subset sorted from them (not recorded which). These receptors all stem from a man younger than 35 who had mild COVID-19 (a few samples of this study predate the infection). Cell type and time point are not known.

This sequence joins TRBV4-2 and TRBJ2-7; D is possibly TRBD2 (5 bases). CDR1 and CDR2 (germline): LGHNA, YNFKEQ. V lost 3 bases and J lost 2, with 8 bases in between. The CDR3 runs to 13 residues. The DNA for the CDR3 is TGTGCCAGCAGCCACTGGGAGACCTACGAGCAGTACTTC. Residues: CASSHWETYEQYF.

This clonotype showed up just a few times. CDR3 in DNA: TGTGCCAGCTCACAGGAAGCTAACTATGGCTACACCTTC. It codes for CASSQEANYGYTF. V usage is TRBV18 and J usage is TRBJ1-2; D gene unclear. Trimming stripped 4 bases from V and 0 bases from J, with 6 bases between. The CDR3 length is 13 residues. The germline gives CDR1 KGHSH, CDR2 LQKENI.

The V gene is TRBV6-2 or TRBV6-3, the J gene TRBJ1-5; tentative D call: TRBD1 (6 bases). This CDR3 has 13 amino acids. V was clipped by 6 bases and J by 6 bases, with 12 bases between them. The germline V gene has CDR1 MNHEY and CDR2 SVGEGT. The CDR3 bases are TGTGCCAGCAGGGACAACAGGGCTCAGCCCCAGCATTTT. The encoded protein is CASRDNRAQPQHF.

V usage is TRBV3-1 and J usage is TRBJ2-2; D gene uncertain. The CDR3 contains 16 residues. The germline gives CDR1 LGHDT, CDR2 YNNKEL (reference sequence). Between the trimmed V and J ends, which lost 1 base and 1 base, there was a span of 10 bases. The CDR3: CASSQVASRNTGELFF. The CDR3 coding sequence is TGTGCCAGCAGCCAAGTCGCCAGCAGGAACACCGGGGAGCTGTTTTTT.

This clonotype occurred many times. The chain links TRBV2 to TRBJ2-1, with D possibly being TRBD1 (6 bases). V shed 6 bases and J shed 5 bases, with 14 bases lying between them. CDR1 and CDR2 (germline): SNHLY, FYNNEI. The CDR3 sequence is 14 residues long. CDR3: CASRPGHLNNEQFF. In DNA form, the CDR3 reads TGTGCCAGCAGGCCGGGACACCTCAACAATGAGCAGTTCTTC.

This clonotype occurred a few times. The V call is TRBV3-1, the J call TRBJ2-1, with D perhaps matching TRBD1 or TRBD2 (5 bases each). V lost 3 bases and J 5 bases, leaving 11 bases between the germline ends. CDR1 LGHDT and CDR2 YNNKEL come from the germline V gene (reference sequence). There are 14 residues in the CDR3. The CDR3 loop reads CASSHRDLHNEQFF. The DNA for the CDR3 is TGTGCCAGCAGCCACCGGGACCTTCACAATGAGCAGTTCTTC.

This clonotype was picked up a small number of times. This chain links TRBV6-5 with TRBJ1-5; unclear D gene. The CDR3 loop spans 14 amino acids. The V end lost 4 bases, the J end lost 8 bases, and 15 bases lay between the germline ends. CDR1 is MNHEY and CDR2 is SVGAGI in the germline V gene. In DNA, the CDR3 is TGTGCCAGCAGTTCCAACTATGTTAATAAGCCCCAGCATTTT. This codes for CASSSNYVNKPQHF.

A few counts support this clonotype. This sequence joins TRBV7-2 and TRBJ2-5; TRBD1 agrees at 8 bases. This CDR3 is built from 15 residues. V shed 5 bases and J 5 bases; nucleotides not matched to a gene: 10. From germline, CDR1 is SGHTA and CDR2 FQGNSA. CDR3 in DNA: TGTGCCAGCAGCACCAGGACAGGGTCGTGGGAGACCCAGTACTTC. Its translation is CASSTRTGSWETQYF.

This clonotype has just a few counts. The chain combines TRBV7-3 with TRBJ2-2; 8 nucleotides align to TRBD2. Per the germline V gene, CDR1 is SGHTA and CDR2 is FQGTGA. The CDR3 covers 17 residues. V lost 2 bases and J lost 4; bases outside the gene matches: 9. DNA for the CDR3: TGTGCCAGCAGCTTATCAGCGGGGGCTCACGTCACCGGGGAGCTGTTTTTT. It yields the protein CASSLSAGAHVTGELFF.

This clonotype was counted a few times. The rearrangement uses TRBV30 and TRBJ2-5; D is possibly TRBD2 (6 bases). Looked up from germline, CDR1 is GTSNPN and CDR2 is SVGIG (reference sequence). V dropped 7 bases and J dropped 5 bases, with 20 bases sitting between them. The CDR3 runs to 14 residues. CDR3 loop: CASQGGSGWETQYF. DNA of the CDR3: TGTGCCTCACAAGGAGGGTCAGGGTGGGAGACCCAGTACTTC.